This TCR beta chain was documented in a study of beta chain features in type 1 diabetes (dated by TCRdb to the late 2010s). Describing the broader study: Patients and healthy donors did not differ in mean age, gender distribution, total cell number or subset yield. A total of just under 110,000,000 sorted cells were examined across all samples, and RNA yield correlated strongly with the number of cells per subset. Regulatory and stem cell-like memory subsets were isolated from only 8 patients and roughly 8 healthy donors, whereas naive and central memory subsets came from all 30 or so donors. In the study, TCRB repertoires of sorted circulating CD4+ T cell subsets from recently diagnosed type 1 diabetes patients were compared with those of matched healthy donors.

The investigation overall reported the following: Naive, central memory and regulatory TCRB repertoires appeared to be more similar among patients than among healthy donors. Because cDNA rather than genomic DNA was sequenced, highly expressing activated cells could have been over-represented, although no difference in activation and CD3 levels was found between groups. PCR might favor shorter templates, but patient and control samples were amplified and corrected together, so any skew would affect both groups equally. Fewer insertions and more nucleotide deletions at VDJ recombination sites were observed in patients with type 1 diabetes, implying thymic rearrangement abnormalities. Because small numbers of individuals were included in the HLA sub-analyses, any influence of HLA type on TCRB rearrangement was left unresolved. A moderate but significant shortening of TCRB CDR3 length was observed in type 1 diabetes patients in all four CD4+ subsets.

The High Capacity cDNA Reverse Transcription Kit was used to reverse transcribe all of the isolated RNA, meaning that expressed TCRB transcripts were what got sequenced. Deep immunoSEQ sequencing was applied to naive, central memory and regulatory T cell samples, giving an average of approximately 3.8 million total reads per sample. Sorted cells were lysed in RLT buffer and RNA was extracted with DNase-treated RNeasy Micro or Mini kits, depending on cell number. To prevent cross-contamination, every cell subset was processed on its own, while patient and healthy donor samples were processed together. The immunoSEQ multiplex PCR was used to amplify TCRB sequences from cDNA, generating 87-bp fragments that spanned the CDR3 region. The amplicons were sequenced using the Illumina HiSeq platform. Concerning the study's data processing: PCR bias was computationally corrected using synthetic template baselines, reads within Hamming distance 2 were collapsed, and singletons that could not be merged were discarded. Reads were aligned to IMGT to assign V, D and J genes, CDR3 length, and insertions or deletions at six rearrangement sites. Within each subset, clonotype counts were normalized to sorted cell number, and only after that were true diversity and Gini coefficients computed with the tcR R package. The overlap coefficient, calculated on TCRB nucleotide sequences, was used to quantify repertoire sharing. This immuneACCESS table, as held by TCRdb, lists in-frame sequences with V and J called but not all clones. Of the missing ones, under half trace to an unresolved V gene in checked studies; the others have no known cause. V, J and clone size are taken as reported in that table, and D and trimming were inferred from the DNA itself. Within this sample are about 340,000 clones, with around 9.7% of them counted one time only. Roughly 0.99% of the sample comes from the top ten.

This clone was counted ten times or more. Its antigen remains unidentified. Per-base qualities were not stored, and no clone one base away is much larger. Each donor gave one peripheral blood draw, approximately 120 mL on average, collected into heparinised tubes. Using a panel that included CD45RO, CCR7, CD25, CD127, CD95 and CD27, naive, central memory, regulatory and stem cell-like memory CD4+ T cells were sorted on a BD FACSAria II. All sorted populations exceeded 95% purity. PBMCs were isolated immediately by Lymphoprep density gradient centrifugation and stained directly without culture. So that batch effects would be minimized, each experiment stained and sorted samples in pairs, pairing one healthy donor with one patient. CDR1 MNHEY and CDR2 SVGAGI were looked up in the germline V gene. The trim is 6 bases for V and 4 bases for J, with a gap of 15 bases between the germline ends. Including the terminal cysteine and phenylalanine, the CDR3 comprises 14 residues. This entry keeps only the CDR3 DNA: 42 bases, framed from base 1.

The sequence links TRBV6-5 to TRBJ1-1; no D gene can be assigned with confidence. The sequencing sample was made of central memory CD4+ T cells from blood. The TCR sequence derives from a young man with type 1 diabetes. CDR3 region: CASRFRRAGTEAFF. The DNA reads TGTGCCAGCAGGTTCAGGAGGGCAGGCACTGAAGCTTTCTTT.